This passage covers 13 T cell receptor beta chains from one sample sequenced in a study of cytotoxic CD8 clonotypes in ibrutinib-treated CLL. Clones were read by immunoSEQ multiplex PCR, and TCRdb kept only the in-frame ones, dropping some. The sample lists around 300,000 clones, roughly 79% seen once, with 6.7% in the top ten. This sample comprised PBMCs, obtained before ibrutinib treatment. Every receptor here comes from a human donor with chronic lymphocytic leukemia.

The V and J genes are TRBV28 and TRBJ2-1; 12 nucleotides match TRBD2. The V segment lost 8 bases and the J segment 12 bases; nucleotides outside the gene matches: 14. CDR1 and CDR2 (germline): MDHEN, SYDVKM. This CDR3 comprises 15 residues. CDR3 loop: CASGRLAGVVFGQFF. CDR3 nucleotides: TGTGCCAGCGGGAGACTAGCGGGAGTTGTCTTTGGGCAGTTCTTC. Supplemented by reference TRBV28 and TRBJ2-1, the full variable domain reads DVKVTQSSRYLVKRTGEKVFLECVQDMDHENMFWYRQDPGLGLRLIYFSYDVKMKEKGDIPEGYSVSREKKERFSLILESASTNQTSMYLCASGRLAGVVFGQFFGPGTRLTVL.

V is TRBV19 and J is TRBJ2-7; tentatively, D is TRBD1 or TRBD2 (5 bases each). The V and J ends lost 6 bases and 0 bases respectively, with 15 bases between them. Germline V gene data show CDR1 as LNHDA and CDR2 as SQIVND (reference sequence). This CDR3 has 15 amino acids. The CDR3 DNA reads TGTGCCAGTAGCGCCCAGGGACGTGCCTCCTACGAGCAGTACTTC. Translated: CASSAQGRASYEQYF.

This clone has a single count. V and J are TRBV7-2 and TRBJ2-3; D perhaps matches TRBD2 (6 bases). The V end was cut by 6 bases, the J end by 7 bases, with 14 bases between. Germline V gene lookup returns CDR1 SGHTA and CDR2 FQGNSA. The CDR3 loop spans 13 amino acids. CDR3 bases: TGTGCCAGCAGAAGCGGAGGACTACATACGCAGTATTTT. Translating it yields CASRSGGLHTQYF.

The chain has TRBV10-3 and TRBJ1-1; D gene unclear. Per germline, CDR1 ENHRY and CDR2 SYGVKD. The CDR3 contains 13 residues. Trimming removed 8 bases at V and 6 bases at J, with 16 bases between. The CDR3 DNA is TGTGCCATCTCCCCCGACGGCCGGTCTGAAGCTTTCTTT. Its protein product is CAISPDGRSEAFF.

The genes are TRBV4-3 and TRBJ2-1; 7 nucleotides align to TRBD2. The V gene end was trimmed by 2 bases and the J gene end by 6 bases; junction bases not matched to a gene: 4. The CDR3 contains 14 residues. Germline V gene sequence: CDR1 LGHNA, CDR2 YSLEER. Written as DNA, the CDR3 is TGCGCCAGCAGCCAATCGGGGGGAATCAATGAGCAGTTCTTC. As protein: CASSQSGGINEQFF.

The rearrangement links TRBV30 to TRBJ2-7; 8 nucleotides line up with TRBD1. The V and J ends lost 0 bases and 4 bases, in that order; junction bases with no gene match: 8. Germline values: CDR1 GTSNPN, CDR2 SVGIG (reference sequence). The length of the CDR3 is 15 residues. CDR3 nucleotides: TGTGCCTGGAGTGTAGGATGGACAGGGCGTTACGAGCAGTACTTC. Protein: CAWSVGWTGRYEQYF. The variable domain in full, completed from reference TRBV30 and TRBJ2-7, reads SQTIHQWPATLVQPVGSPLSLECTVEGTSNPNLYWYRQAAGRGLQLLFYSVGIGQISSEVPQNLSASRPQDRQFILSSKKLLLSDSGFYLCAWSVGWTGRYEQYFGPGTRLTVT.

This chain links TRBV10-3 with TRBJ2-3; the match to TRBD1 covers 9 bases. V dropped 2 bases and J dropped 0; count of bases not matched to a gene: 6. This CDR3 region has 17 residues. Germline CDR1 and CDR2: ENHRY and SYGVKD. The CDR3 here is CAISEGTGGPSTDTQYF. The CDR3 coding sequence is TGTGCCATCAGTGAGGGTACAGGGGGCCCTAGCACAGATACGCAGTATTTT.

The chain uses TRBV7-3 and TRBJ1-1; D uncertain. The V end lost 5 bases, the J end lost 5 bases, and 15 bases lay between the germline ends. Germline CDR1 reads SGHTA; CDR2 reads FQGTGA. The length of the CDR3 is 14 residues. The CDR3 spells CASSLSGGITEAFF. CDR3 nucleotide sequence: TGTGCCAGCAGCCTCTCAGGAGGGATTACTGAAGCTTTCTTT. Full variable domain (rest looked up from reference TRBV7-3 and TRBJ1-1): GAGVSQTPSNKVTEKGKYVELRCDPISGHTALYWYRQSLGQGPEFLIYFQGTGAADDSGLPNDRFFAVRPEGSVSTLKIQRTERGDSAVYLCASSLSGGITEAFFGQGTRLTVV.

The V and J genes are TRBV5-6 and TRBJ1-1; D call uncertain. The germline V gene has CDR1 SGHDT and CDR2 YYEEEE. V was pared by 5 bases and J by 0 bases, with 5 bases between. This CDR3 is built from 12 residues. CDR3 region: CASRRMNTEAFF. CDR3 DNA: TGTGCCAGCAGGAGAATGAACACTGAAGCTTTCTTT.

The rearrangement uses TRBV25-1 and TRBJ2-3; no firm D call. The V gene lost 1 base and the J gene lost 0 bases, with 5 bases spanning the gap. The germline V gene encodes CDR1 MGHDK and CDR2 SYGVNS. CDR3 length: 14 amino acids. The CDR3 spells CASSESVSTDTQYF. The CDR3 DNA is TGTGCCAGCAGTGAATCCGTTAGCACAGATACGCAGTATTTT.

The chain is built from TRBV28 and TRBJ1-3; perhaps TRBD1 as D (5 bases). The V end lost 7 bases, the J end lost 7 bases, and 17 bases lay between the germline ends. The V gene's germline CDR1 is MDHEN and CDR2 SYDVKM. This CDR3 is built from 14 residues. CDR3 bases: TGTGCCAGCACCCTCCGGGCCCCAGGGAACACCATATATTTT. This sequence encodes CASTLRAPGNTIYF. The whole variable domain, filled in from reference TRBV28 and TRBJ1-3, reads DVKVTQSSRYLVKRTGEKVFLECVQDMDHENMFWYRQDPGLGLRLIYFSYDVKMKEKGDIPEGYSVSREKKERFSLILESASTNQTSMYLCASTLRAPGNTIYFGEGSWLTVV.

The chain carries TRBV9 and TRBJ2-3, with 8 positions matching TRBD2. The J segment lost 4 bases and the V segment lost 1 base, leaving 11 bases of the junction unmatched. This CDR3 contains 17 residues. Germline V lookup: CDR1 SGDLS, CDR2 YYNGEE. Here the CDR3 reads CASSVPLAGGEADTQYF. Here the CDR3 DNA reads TGTGCCAGCAGCGTACCTTTGGCGGGAGGAGAGGCAGATACGCAGTATTTT.

V is TRBV15 and J is TRBJ1-2; 11 bases map to TRBD1. The ends lost 0 bases at V and 7 bases at J; junction bases unmatched: 7. CDR3 length: 16 residues. Germline assignment: CDR1 LNHNV and CDR2 YYDKDF (reference sequence). The CDR3 sequence is CATSREAGTGGSGYTF. As DNA, the CDR3 is TGTGCCACCAGCAGAGAAGCCGGGACAGGGGGAAGTGGCTACACCTTC.